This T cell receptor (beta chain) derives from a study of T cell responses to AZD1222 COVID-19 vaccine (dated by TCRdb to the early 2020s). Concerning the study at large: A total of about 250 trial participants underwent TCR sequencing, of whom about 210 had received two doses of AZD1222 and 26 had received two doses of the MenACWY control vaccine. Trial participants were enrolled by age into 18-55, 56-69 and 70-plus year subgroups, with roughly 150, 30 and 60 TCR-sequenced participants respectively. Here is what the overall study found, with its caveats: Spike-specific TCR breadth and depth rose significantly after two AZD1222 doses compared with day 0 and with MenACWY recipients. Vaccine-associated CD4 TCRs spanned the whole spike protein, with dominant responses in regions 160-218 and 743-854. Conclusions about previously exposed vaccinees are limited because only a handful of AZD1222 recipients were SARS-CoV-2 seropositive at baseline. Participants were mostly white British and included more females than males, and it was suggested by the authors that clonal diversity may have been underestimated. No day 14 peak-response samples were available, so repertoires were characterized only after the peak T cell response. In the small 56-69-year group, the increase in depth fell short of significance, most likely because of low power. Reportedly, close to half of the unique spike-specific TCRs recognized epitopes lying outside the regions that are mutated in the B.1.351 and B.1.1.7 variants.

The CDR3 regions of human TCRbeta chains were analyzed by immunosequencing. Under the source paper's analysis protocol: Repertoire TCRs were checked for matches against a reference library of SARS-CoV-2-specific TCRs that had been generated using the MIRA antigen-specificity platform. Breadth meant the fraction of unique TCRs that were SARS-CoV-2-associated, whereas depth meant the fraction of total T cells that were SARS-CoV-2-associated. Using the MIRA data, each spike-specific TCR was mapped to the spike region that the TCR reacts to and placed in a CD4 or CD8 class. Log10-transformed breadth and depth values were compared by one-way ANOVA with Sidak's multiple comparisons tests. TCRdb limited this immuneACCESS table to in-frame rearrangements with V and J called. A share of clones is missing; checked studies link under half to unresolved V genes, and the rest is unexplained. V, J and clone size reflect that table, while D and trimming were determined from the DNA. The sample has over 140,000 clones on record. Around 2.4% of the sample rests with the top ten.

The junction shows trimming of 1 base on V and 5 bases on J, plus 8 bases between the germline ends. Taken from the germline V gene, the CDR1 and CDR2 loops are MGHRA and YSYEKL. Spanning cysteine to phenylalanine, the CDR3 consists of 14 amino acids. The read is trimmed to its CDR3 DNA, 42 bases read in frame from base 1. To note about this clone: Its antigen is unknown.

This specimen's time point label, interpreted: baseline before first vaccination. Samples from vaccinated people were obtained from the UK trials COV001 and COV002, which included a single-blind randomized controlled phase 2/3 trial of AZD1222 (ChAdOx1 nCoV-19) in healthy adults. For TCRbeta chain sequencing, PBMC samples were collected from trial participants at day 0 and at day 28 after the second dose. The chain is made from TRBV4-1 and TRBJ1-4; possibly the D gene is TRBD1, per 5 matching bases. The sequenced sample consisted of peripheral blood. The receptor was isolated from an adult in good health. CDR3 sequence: CASSQVGDNEKLFF. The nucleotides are TGCGCCAGCAGCCAAGTAGGGGACAATGAAAAACTGTTTTTT.